Listed below are T cell receptor beta chains from one sample, sequenced in a study of T cell responses to AZD1222 COVID-19 vaccine. Profiled with immunoSEQ multiplex PCR; TCRdb holds only in-frame clones, not every one. The sample consists of about 120,000 clones, just under 95% of them appearing once. The specimen was peripheral blood, collected on day 0 of AZD1222 vaccination. Receptors were obtained from an adult in good health. Each CDR3 is given with its conserved first and last residue.

TRBJ2-5	14	TRBV13	CASSLAAGQETQYF
TRBJ2-7	10	TRBV6-5	CASSHYEQYF
TRBJ1-5	14	TRBV19	CASNRRDSNQPQHF
TRBJ2-2	14	TRBV9	CASSPNSFTGELFF
TRBJ1-2	11	TRBV28	CASGIQRGYTF
TRBJ1-1	18	TRBV5-1	CASSLANRAPPENTEAFF
TRBJ2-7	13	TRBV5-4	CASSQGQAMKQYF
TRBJ1-6	16	TRBV9	CASSVEGGQGSSPLHF
TRBJ1-1	13	TRBV5-6	CASSLRMNTEAFF
TRBJ2-7	16	TRBV24-1	CATSDPGQGGGYEQYF
TRBJ1-1	14	TRBV15	CATSRVGEATEAFF
TRBJ1-2	15	TRBV9	CASSVAGTGNHGYTF
TRBJ2-3	17	TRBV5-1	CASSLFRDLTSTDTQYF
TRBJ1-1	13	TRBV11-2	CASSSAGNTEAFF
TRBJ2-7	14	TRBV6-4	CASSAGNRPYEQYF
TRBJ2-7	13	TRBV11-2	CAVQSRDSYEQYF
TRBJ1-5	12	TRBV9	CASSRGSQPQHF
TRBJ1-4	17	TRBV9	CAREQAGRRKTNEKLFF
TRBJ2-7	13	TRBV7-2	CASSYLGQYEQYF
TRBJ2-5	12	TRBV19	CASSGGGETQYF
TRBJ1-5	16	TRBV5-6	CASSLGARAGNQPQHF
TRBJ2-7	14	TRBV5-4	CASHPGGPGSEQYF
TRBJ2-1	13	TRBV9	CASSVEGFDEQFF
TRBJ2-1	15	TRBV6-5	CASSYHRDNYNEQFF
TRBJ1-5	17	TRBV5-5	CASSMTGISNSNQPQHF
TRBJ1-5	14	TRBV6-5	CASRAGTGGQPQHF
TRBJ1-3	17	TRBV5-4	CASSLGTGLSSGNTIYF
TRBJ2-7	16	TRBV6-1	CASSEVGAGGPYEQYF
TRBJ1-1	16	TRBV27	CASSFKGRGSNTEAFF
TRBJ2-1	18	TRBV10-3	CAISESAGTAGSGNEQFF
TRBJ1-4	13	TRBV19	CASSLRLNEKLFF
TRBJ2-1	14	TRBV4-1	CASSRSSSYNEQFF
TRBJ1-2	14	TRBV28	CASRGEGVGYGYTF
TRBJ1-2	15	TRBV13	CASSAGQGARYGYTF
TRBJ2-7	13	TRBV5-4	CASTIRRAGGPRF
TRBJ1-1	14	TRBV7-9	CASSSQQGGTEAFF
TRBJ2-1	14	TRBV2	CASSDGGAYNEQFF
TRBJ2-7	12	TRBV28	CASSRGAREQYF
TRBJ1-4	12	TRBV6-5	CASQYLGEKLFF
TRBJ1-5	14	TRBV6-5	CASSPTGRLQPQHF
TRBJ1-1	16	TRBV9	CASSVVKIFMNTEAFF
TRBJ2-2	12	TRBV7-2	CASSSRTGELFF